The 23 T cell receptor beta chains below were found in one sample sequenced in a study of shared clonotypes between healthy human individuals. Using immunoSEQ multiplex PCR, the repertoire was profiled, and TCRdb retains in-frame clones only, with some absent. Counted here are some 2,000,000 clones, about 95% occurring once; the ten biggest clones make up roughly 1%. The naive CD8 fraction comprised CD45RO-negative cells positively selected for CCR7 and excluded terminally differentiated effector memory CD45RA+ cells. Sequencing was performed on naive CD8+ T cells sorted from blood. The origin of the receptors is a man younger than 35 in good health.

This clone was seen just once. The V gene is TRBV9, the J gene TRBJ1-3; D call uncertain. Germline V gives CDR1 SGDLS, CDR2 YYNGEE. V lost 4 bases and J lost 1, with 9 bases in between. This CDR3 has 14 amino acids. CDR3 residues: CASSPIASGNTIYF. The CDR3, as DNA: TGTGCCAGCAGCCCTATCGCATCTGGAAACACCATATATTTT.

The gene calls are TRBV6-6 and TRBJ2-1; the D is unclear. CDR1 and CDR2 (germline): MNHNY, SVGAGI (reference sequence). The CDR3 contains 11 residues. V was shortened by 5 bases and J by 6 bases, with 5 bases between the two germline ends. CDR3 amino acids: CASSHGNEQFF. Here the CDR3 DNA reads TGTGCCAGCAGTCACGGCAATGAGCAGTTCTTC.

The chain couples TRBV4-3 to TRBJ1-2; tentatively, D is TRBD1 (6 bases). Germline loops: CDR1 LGHNA, CDR2 YSLEER. The V and J ends lost 0 bases and 1 base respectively, with 12 bases between them. This CDR3 is 16 amino acids long. The chain's CDR3 is CASSQDSNRDNYGYTF. CDR3 nucleotide sequence: TGCGCCAGCAGCCAAGATTCTAACAGGGATAACTATGGCTACACCTTC.

The V and J genes are TRBV4-3 and TRBJ2-3; 10 bases line up with TRBD2. The CDR3 has 15 residues. Losses at the gene ends were 7 bases for V and 1 base for J; bases not matched to a gene: 5. Germline V gene lookup returns CDR1 LGHNA and CDR2 YSLEER. DNA of the CDR3: TGCGCCAGCACCCCGGGGACTAGCGGCACAGATACGCAGTATTTT. Its protein product is CASTPGTSGTDTQYF.

V gene TRBV13 combines with J gene TRBJ2-1; 7 bases are a match to TRBD2. Unmatched junction bases numbered 11, after V lost 5 bases and J lost 7 bases. This CDR3 is built from 15 residues. Germline V gene lookup returns CDR1 PRHDT and CDR2 FYEKMQ (reference sequence). Here the CDR3 DNA reads TGTGCCAGCAGCCATCCTAGCGGACCTCGTAATGAGCAGTTCTTC. This sequence encodes CASSHPSGPRNEQFF.

The rearrangement uses TRBV7-8 and TRBJ1-5; a weak D match, TRBD1 (6 bases). Germline V CDR1 and CDR2: SGHVS, FQNEAQ. The ends were cut back, 2 bases at V and 7 bases at J, with 12 bases in the middle. This CDR3 spans 14 amino acids. CDR3 bases: TGTGCCAGCAGCTTATACAGGGAGGAGCAGCCCCAGCATTTT. This codes for CASSLYREEQPQHF.

This chain joins TRBV7-9 and TRBJ2-1, with no clear D. CDR3 size: 13 residues. Between the trimmed V and J ends, which lost 5 bases and 4 bases, there was a span of 9 bases. In germline, CDR1 is SEHNR, CDR2 FQNEAQ (reference sequence). CDR3 in amino acids: CASSQDDYNEQFF. CDR3 bases: TGTGCCAGCAGCCAGGACGATTACAATGAGCAGTTCTTC. The whole variable domain, remainder taken from reference TRBV7-9 and TRBJ2-1, is DTGVSQNPRHKITKRGQNVTFRCDPISEHNRLYWYRQTLGQGPEFLTYFQNEAQLEKSRLLSDRFSAERPKGSFSTLEIQRTEQGDSAMYLCASSQDDYNEQFFGPGTRLTVL.

Points on this clone: Other DNA sequences in this specimen translate into the identical CDR3. The chain links TRBV30 to TRBJ2-7; 8 bases are shared with TRBD2. With V trimmed by 0 bases and J by 3 bases, 4 bases remained unmatched. Germline V CDR1 and CDR2: GTSNPN, SVGIG (reference sequence). CDR3 size: 14 residues. The CDR3 spells CAWSVRGGGYEQYF. In DNA form, the CDR3 reads TGTGCCTGGAGTGTACGGGGGGGTGGCTACGAGCAGTACTTC.

The V gene is TRBV5-4, the J gene TRBJ2-1; 9 positions agree with TRBD1. The V gene end was trimmed by 5 bases and the J gene end by 10 bases; junction bases not matched to a gene: 10. CDR3 length equals 14 residues. Germline assignment: CDR1 SGHNT and CDR2 YYREEE (reference sequence). The CDR3 DNA follows: TGTGCCAGCAGTCCGGGACAGGGATTAGGCGAGCAGTTCTTC. Encoded protein: CASSPGQGLGEQFF.

The genes are TRBV27 and TRBJ2-7, with D possibly being TRBD1 (5 bases). Germline CDR1 and CDR2: MNHEY and SMNVEV (reference sequence). The CDR3 sequence is 15 residues long. V was shortened by 6 bases and J by 2 bases, with 17 bases between the two germline ends. The CDR3: CASSPAQGRAYEQYF. The CDR3 DNA sequence: TGTGCCAGCAGCCCCGCCCAGGGAAGGGCCTACGAGCAGTACTTC.

The rearrangement joins TRBV9 to TRBJ1-3; TRBD1 is a possible D gene (5 bases). The germline V and J ends were trimmed by 0 bases and 0 bases, with 10 bases remaining between them. This CDR3 contains 16 residues. Per germline, CDR1 SGDLS and CDR2 YYNGEE. CDR3 sequence reads: CASSVEGESSGNTIYF. CDR3 DNA: TGTGCCAGCAGCGTAGAAGGGGAATCCTCTGGAAACACCATATATTTT.

The chain employs TRBV13 and TRBJ2-1; 9 bases map to TRBD2. Per germline, CDR1 PRHDT and CDR2 FYEKMQ (reference sequence). The CDR3 contains 16 residues. After removal of 5 bases from V and 3 bases from J, the junction contained 8 bases not matched to a gene. CDR3: CASSKRSSGNYNEQFF. The DNA for the CDR3 is TGTGCCAGCAGCAAGAGGTCTAGCGGGAACTACAATGAGCAGTTCTTC.

With regard to this clone: The sample has other DNA sequences that encode this CDR3 too. J is TRBJ2-7 and V is TRBV5-1; D ambiguous. The V gene lost 0 bases and the J gene lost 4 bases, with 8 bases spanning the gap. The V gene's germline CDR1 is SGHRS and CDR2 YFSETQ. The CDR3 sequence is 13 residues long. This CDR3 reads CASSLGTGYEQYF. The CDR3 DNA follows: TGCGCCAGCAGCTTGGGGACGGGTTACGAGCAGTACTTC.

The genes are TRBV7-2 and TRBJ2-5, with 12 bases that match TRBD2. V was clipped by 1 base and J by 3 bases; unmatched bases: 12. The length of the CDR3 is 19 residues. Germline CDR1 SGHTA, CDR2 FQGNSA. Here the CDR3 reads CASSLDEFGLAGGEETQYF. CDR3 coding DNA: TGTGCCAGCAGCTTAGATGAGTTCGGGCTAGCGGGAGGGGAAGAGACCCAGTACTTC.

V is TRBV5-8 and J is TRBJ2-7; TRBD1 aligns across 8 bases. This CDR3 region has 15 residues. The V and J ends lost 1 base and 5 bases, in that order; junction bases with no gene match: 8. Germline V gene data show CDR1 as SGHTS and CDR2 as YDEGEE. In DNA form, the CDR3 reads TGTGCCAGCAGCTTGTATACAGGGGGTAACGACGAGCAGTACTTC. It yields the protein CASSLYTGGNDEQYF.

This rearrangement joins TRBV10-3 to TRBJ1-5, with D perhaps TRBD1 (5 bases). Germline assignment: CDR1 ENHRY and CDR2 SYGVKD. The length of the CDR3 is 15 residues. V was pared by 6 bases and J by 4 bases, with 16 bases between. The CDR3 here is CAIRLRQKSNQPQHF. CDR3 coding DNA: TGTGCCATCAGATTGAGACAGAAGAGTAATCAGCCCCAGCATTTT.

The CDR3 DNA sequence: TGTGCCAGCAGTTTAGCGTACAGGGGCCATGAGCAGTTCTTC. Its translation is CASSLAYRGHEQFF. The chain has TRBV27 and TRBJ2-1; TRBD1 aligns across 7 bases. CDR3 length equals 14 residues. CDR1 and CDR2 from the germline V gene are MNHEY and SMNVEV (reference sequence). The V and J ends lost 2 bases and 8 bases, in that order; junction bases with no gene match: 6.

This clone was found once. The chain uses TRBV4-2 and TRBJ2-7; no clear D gene. Trimming left V 0 bases short and J 5 bases short, with 8 bases between. This CDR3 comprises 13 residues. Per germline, CDR1 LGHNA and CDR2 YNFKEQ. The CDR3 coding sequence is TGTGCCAGCAGCCAAGAGTTAATGAACGAGCAGTACTTC. Translated: CASSQELMNEQYF.

The chain uses TRBV7-8 and TRBJ1-2, with D unclear. This CDR3 region has 14 residues. V shed 3 bases and J shed 8 bases, with 16 bases lying between them. Germline V lookup: CDR1 SGHVS, CDR2 FQNEAQ. The CDR3 region is CASSFLPEGEGYTF. CDR3 nucleotides: TGTGCCAGCAGCTTCCTTCCAGAGGGCGAAGGCTACACCTTC.

This clone appeared once. The genes are TRBV2 and TRBJ1-1; 7 bases are a match to TRBD1. J was trimmed by 0 bases and V by 4 bases; bases with no gene match: 5. Germline V gives CDR1 SNHLY, CDR2 FYNNEI. This CDR3 comprises 15 residues. The CDR3 nucleotides are TGTGCCAGCAGTGGCATGACAGGGCTGAACACTGAAGCTTTCTTT. Protein: CASSGMTGLNTEAFF.

The chain carries TRBV7-9 and TRBJ2-1, with TRBD2 identical over 11 bases. The J segment lost 10 bases and the V segment lost 5 bases, leaving 7 bases of the junction unmatched. Germline values: CDR1 SEHNR, CDR2 FQNEAQ (reference sequence). The CDR3 runs to 14 residues. The CDR3 region has the DNA TGTGCCAGCAGCGTTCTAGCGGGGGGATCGGAGCAGTTCTTC. Amino acid sequence: CASSVLAGGSEQFF. Based on the CDR3 plus reference TRBV7-9 and TRBJ2-1, the full variable domain is DTGVSQNPRHKITKRGQNVTFRCDPISEHNRLYWYRQTLGQGPEFLTYFQNEAQLEKSRLLSDRFSAERPKGSFSTLEIQRTEQGDSAMYLCASSVLAGGSEQFFGPGTRLTVL.

This clone came up once. The rearrangement uses TRBV6-4 and TRBJ1-2; D remains unclear. CDR3 length: 15 amino acids. Germline loops: CDR1 MRHNA, CDR2 SNTAGT. Between the trimmed V and J ends, which lost 10 bases and 8 bases, there was a span of 26 bases. The CDR3: CATPLQWESTRGYTF. Written as DNA, the CDR3 is TGTGCCACCCCCCTCCAATGGGAATCTACGCGGGGCTACACCTTC.

The chain employs TRBV9 and TRBJ2-5, with 8 bases matching TRBD2. The V gene's germline CDR1 is SGDLS and CDR2 YYNGEE. The V gene end was trimmed by 4 bases and the J gene end by 2 bases; junction bases not matched to a gene: 7. This CDR3 has 15 amino acids. The CDR3 protein is CASSFSAGGQETQYF. The CDR3 DNA reads TGTGCCAGCAGCTTTTCCGCGGGAGGACAAGAGACCCAGTACTTC.